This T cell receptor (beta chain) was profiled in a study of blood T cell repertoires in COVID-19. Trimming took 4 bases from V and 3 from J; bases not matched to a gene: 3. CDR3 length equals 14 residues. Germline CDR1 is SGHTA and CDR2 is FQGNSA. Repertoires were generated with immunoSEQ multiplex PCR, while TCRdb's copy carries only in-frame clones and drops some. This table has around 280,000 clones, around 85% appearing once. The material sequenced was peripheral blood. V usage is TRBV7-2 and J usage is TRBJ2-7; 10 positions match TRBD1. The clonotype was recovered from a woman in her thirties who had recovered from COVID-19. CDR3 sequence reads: CASSSGTGDYEQYF. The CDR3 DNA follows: TGTGCCAGCAGCTCCGGGACAGGGGACTACGAGCAGTACTTC.